Each of the 11 T cell receptor beta chains below was sequenced from the same sample in a study of T-cell memory formation after mild COVID-19. Via MiXCR, TCRdb re-called the 5' RACE reads, giving one row per CDR3 protein. The table has roughly 300,000 distinct CDR3 sequences, 16% seen once. The sequencing sample was made of PBMCs or a T cell subset sorted from them (not recorded which). These receptors came from a man between 18 and 29 years old who had mild COVID-19 (a few samples of this study predate the infection). Cell type and time point are not known.

This clonotype was detected only a few times. V and J are TRBV6-5 and TRBJ2-3, with D possibly being TRBD1 (5 bases). CDR3 length: 15 residues. V was shortened by 2 bases and J by 2 bases, with 11 bases between the two germline ends. Germline CDR1 is MNHEY and CDR2 is SVGAGI. Here the CDR3 reads CASSYGARPTDTQYF. For the CDR3, the DNA is TGTGCCAGCAGTTACGGGGCCAGACCCACAGATACGCAGTATTTT.

This clonotype was seen repeatedly, ten times or more. The chain couples TRBV3-1 to TRBJ2-2; D unresolved. The V gene lost 4 bases and the J gene lost 3 bases, with 3 bases spanning the gap. The CDR3 length is 12 residues. Germline assignment: CDR1 LGHDT and CDR2 YNNKEL (reference sequence). This CDR3 reads CASSRDTGELFF. CDR3 bases: TGTGCCAGCAGCCGGGACACCGGGGAGCTGTTTTTT.

This clonotype was observed a handful of times. The chain joins TRBV4-2 to TRBJ2-3; TRBD2 aligns across 10 bases. V shed 4 bases, J shed 0 bases, and the junction held 4 bases outside the gene matches. Germline values: CDR1 LGHNA, CDR2 YNFKEQ. The CDR3 runs 16 residues. The CDR3 nucleotides are TGTGCCAGCAGCCCGTTGACTAGCGGGAGCACAGATACGCAGTATTTT. Translated, it gives CASSPLTSGSTDTQYF.

This clonotype has a handful of counts. The chain uses TRBV20-1 and TRBJ2-5; TRBD1 matches at 8 bases. Germline V CDR1 and CDR2: DFQATT, SNEGSKA (reference sequence). CDR3 length: 13 amino acids. The V segment lost 7 bases and the J segment 4 bases; nucleotides outside the gene matches: 8. The CDR3 reads CSGVRGTGETQYF. CDR3 nucleotides: TGCAGTGGAGTGAGGGGGACAGGAGAGACCCAGTACTTC.

The J gene is TRBJ1-1, the V gene TRBV25-1; weak D call: TRBD1 (6 bases). In germline, CDR1 is MGHDK, CDR2 SYGVNS. This CDR3 spans 13 amino acids. Trimming left V 1 base short and J 11 bases short, with 14 bases between. The CDR3 nucleotides read TGTGCCAGCAGTGAATCTGTGGGGGCGCGCGCTTTCTTT. This codes for CASSESVGARAFF.

The V and J genes are TRBV6-5 and TRBJ2-2; D unclear. V was shortened by 4 bases and J by 2 bases, with 8 bases between the two germline ends. The CDR3 runs 14 residues. Looked up from germline, CDR1 is MNHEY and CDR2 is SVGAGI. The CDR3 nucleotides are TGTGCCAGCAGTTGGGGTTCTAACACCGGGGAGCTGTTTTTT. Translated, it gives CASSWGSNTGELFF.

For the CDR3, the DNA is TGTGCCAGCAGCCCTGGACAGTCTGGAAACACCATATATTTT. As protein: CASSPGQSGNTIYF. The rearrangement links TRBV9 to TRBJ1-3, with a possible D match to TRBD1 (6 bases). The CDR3 runs 14 residues. Germline loops: CDR1 SGDLS, CDR2 YYNGEE. Trimming removed 4 bases at V and 1 base at J, with 9 bases between.

The rearrangement joins TRBV30 to TRBJ1-1; D might be TRBD1 (5 bases). V was trimmed by 0 bases and J by 4 bases, leaving 9 bases between them. Looked up from germline, CDR1 is GTSNPN and CDR2 is SVGIG (reference sequence). The CDR3 contains 13 residues. Written as DNA, the CDR3 is TGTGCCTGGAGTGTATCGGGGACCACTGAAGCTTTCTTT. It codes for CAWSVSGTTEAFF.

In this sample, this clonotype turned up many times. The rearrangement uses TRBV5-1 and TRBJ2-7; unclear D gene. The V and J ends lost 0 bases and 5 bases respectively, with 18 bases between them. Germline CDR1 is SGHRS and CDR2 is YFSETQ. This CDR3 contains 16 residues. CDR3 sequence reads: CASSLARDPVNDEQYF. The CDR3 DNA follows: TGCGCCAGCAGCTTGGCCCGAGACCCAGTGAACGACGAGCAGTACTTC.

This clonotype was counted only a few times. The V gene is TRBV7-8, the J gene TRBJ1-4; D ambiguous. The V and J ends lost 6 bases and 3 bases respectively, with 14 bases between them. This CDR3 spans 15 amino acids. The germline CDR1 and CDR2 sequences are SGHVS and FQNEAQ. CDR3 in amino acids: CASSQMRVPNEKLFF. The DNA for the CDR3 is TGTGCCAGCAGTCAGATGAGGGTCCCTAATGAAAAACTGTTTTTT.

This clonotype was observed many times. The V call is TRBV10-2, the J call TRBJ1-1; a weak D match, TRBD1 (5 bases). Germline CDR1 and CDR2: WSHSY and SAAADI. This CDR3 is 13 amino acids long. V lost 1 base and J 3 bases, leaving 6 bases between the germline ends. The CDR3: CASSEWGDTEAFF. The CDR3 nucleotides read TGCGCCAGCAGTGAGTGGGGGGACACTGAAGCTTTCTTT.